The 24 T cell receptor beta chains in this list originate from one sample, sequenced in a study of post-analysis software for immune sequencing data (dated by TCRdb to the mid-2010s). The method was PCR. The data were produced on an Illumina HiSeq 2500. To reduce PCR and sequencing biases, unique molecular identifiers were incorporated into the TCR beta cDNA libraries. TCRdb itself trimmed the public reads at Q25 with fastp, ran MiXCR and retained productive beta chains. Entries that share a CDR3 protein sequence are merged under the most common genes and DNA. Here the sample has about 770,000 distinct CDR3 sequences; more than 45% occur a single time. The top ten clonotypes cover roughly 4.9% of the sample. The antigens for these receptors are not known. What the work shows at the level of the full study, not this receptor alone: About 5 TRBV segments, including TRBV5-6, TRBV5-1 and TRBV20-1, were significantly more frequent in patients than controls.

Sequencing was done on a sample of blood. The receptor source for this set is a girl aged 10 to 17 with multiple sclerosis.

J is TRBJ2-1 and V is TRBV7-9, with D possibly TRBD2 on 6 matching bases. The CDR3 length is 16 residues. Deletions cut 4 bases from V and 4 bases from J, with 17 bases between. Germline V gene sequence: CDR1 SEHNR, CDR2 FQNEAQ (reference sequence). The CDR3 DNA reads as TGTGCCAGCAGCTCCGGGGGTCTTCTGCGGTACAATGAGCAGTTCTTC. Translation gives CASSSGGLLRYNEQFF.

The chain joins TRBV27 to TRBJ1-6; 7 bases agree with TRBD1. There are 14 residues in the CDR3. Germline V lookup: CDR1 MNHEY, CDR2 SMNVEV (reference sequence). J was trimmed by 9 bases and V by 2 bases; bases with no gene match: 4. The CDR3 region has the DNA TGTGCCAGCAGTTTACAGGGGGAAATTTCACCCCTCCACTTT. It yields the protein CASSLQGEISPLHF.

This chain connects TRBV28 to TRBJ2-5; 10 bases map to TRBD2. The CDR3 has 15 residues. Germline V CDR1 and CDR2: MDHEN, SYDVKM. V dropped 5 bases and J dropped 4; count of bases not matched to a gene: 7. The CDR3 loop reads CASSTRKREGETQYF. CDR3 bases: TGTGCCAGCAGTACACGGAAGCGGGAGGGAGAGACCCAGTACTTC.

This clonotype was seen only a few times. CDR3 sequence: CASSLGKGTEYF. The DNA of the CDR3 is TGTGCCAGCAGCTTAGGAAAAGGGACCGAGTACTTC. The V call is TRBV7-8, the J call TRBJ2-7; D may match TRBD1 or TRBD2 (5 bases each). Germline V lookup: CDR1 SGHVS, CDR2 FQNEAQ. V dropped 1 base and J dropped 11 bases, with 12 bases sitting between them. The CDR3 is 12 residues long.

This clonotype was recorded a few times. The V call is TRBV4-1, the J call TRBJ2-1; 7 nucleotides line up with TRBD2. Near its end, the DNA agrees better with TRBJ2-7, so the J call may be wrong. CDR3 length: 16 residues. CDR1 and CDR2 (germline): MGHRA, YSYEKL. The CDR3 loop reads CASSPRDPGDYNEQYF. The CDR3 bases are TGCGCCAGCAGCCCTAGGGACCCGGGGGACTACAATGAGCAGTACTTC.

The chain couples TRBV12-3 or TRBV12-4 to TRBJ2-1, with TRBD1 identical over 10 bases. The CDR3 has 15 amino acids. With V trimmed by 6 bases and J by 5 bases, 7 bases remained unmatched. The chain's CDR3 is CASSPDRGPNNEQFF. The CDR3 region has the DNA TGTGCCAGCAGCCCCGACAGGGGGCCGAACAATGAGCAGTTCTTC.

This clonotype was counted only a few times. J is TRBJ2-1 and V is TRBV20-1; 8 bases match TRBD1. The CDR3 covers 16 residues. Germline lookup yields CDR1 DFQATT and CDR2 SNEGSKA (reference sequence). V lost 6 bases and J lost 7; bases outside the gene matches: 17. This CDR3 is CSATVGRNRGSNEQFF. For the CDR3, the DNA is TGCAGTGCCACGGTCGGCCGGAACAGGGGGTCAAATGAGCAGTTCTTC.

This clonotype was counted between two and nine times. The chain carries TRBV28 and TRBJ2-1, with TRBD1 identical over 8 bases. The germline V gene has CDR1 MDHEN and CDR2 SYDVKM. With V trimmed by 1 base and J by 7 bases, 9 bases remained unmatched. This CDR3 contains 16 residues. CDR3 sequence (DNA): TGTGCCAGCAGTTTATTGTCCGGACAGGGTGTGAATGAGCAGTTCTTC. Translating it yields CASSLLSGQGVNEQFF.

The chain links TRBV4-3 to TRBJ2-2, with 11 bases fitting TRBD1. The germline V gene encodes CDR1 LGHNA and CDR2 YSLEER. V was pared by 1 base and J by 4 bases, with 11 bases of the junction left unmatched. The CDR3 consists of 19 residues. The CDR3 coding sequence is TGCGCCAGCAGCCAAGGGTTAGGACAGGGGGCTTCTGGCACCGGGGAGCTGTTTTTT. Protein product: CASSQGLGQGASGTGELFF.

Concerning this clonotype itself: This may be a read error: a much more frequent sequence differs by one nucleotide. The rearrangement uses TRBV7-2 and TRBJ2-4; a possible D gene is TRBD2 (6 bases). In germline, CDR1 is SGHTA, CDR2 FQGNSA. This CDR3 has 14 residues. The CDR3 DNA is TGTGCCGGCAGCTGGGACTCTGCTACGGAGGAGCAGTACTTC. Residues: CAGSWDSATEEQYF. Complete variable domain (other parts from reference TRBV7-2 and TRBJ2-4): GAGVSQSPSNKVTEKGKDVELRCDPISGHTALYWYRQSLGQGLEFLIYFQGNSAPDKSGLPSDRFSAERTGGSVSTLTIQRTQQEDSAVYLCAGSWDSATEEQYFGAGTRLSVL.

V usage is TRBV29-1 and J usage is TRBJ2-1; 7 bases map to TRBD2. The V and J ends lost 4 bases and 9 bases, in that order; junction bases with no gene match: 9. In germline, CDR1 is SQVTM, CDR2 ANQGSEA. The CDR3 consists of 13 residues. This CDR3 reads CSVASGEGSEQFF. CDR3 DNA: TGCAGCGTTGCTTCGGGGGAGGGAAGTGAGCAGTTCTTC.

The rearrangement uses TRBV3-1 and TRBJ1-2; TRBD1 matches at 7 bases. J was trimmed by 3 bases and V by 1 base; bases with no gene match: 8. In germline, CDR1 is LGHDT, CDR2 YNNKEL (reference sequence). This CDR3 has 16 amino acids. CDR3 DNA sequence: TGTGCCAGCAGCCAAGCCGGGGGGGACAGACACTATGGCTACACCTTC. This codes for CASSQAGGDRHYGYTF.

The chain joins TRBV7-2 to TRBJ2-3; the match to TRBD2 covers 8 bases. Germline values: CDR1 SGHTA, CDR2 FQGNSA. This CDR3 contains 17 residues. Trimming removed 5 bases from V and 1 base from J; junction bases left unmatched: 11. The CDR3 DNA reads TGTGCCAGCAGCCCAGGGGCGGGAGGTTGGGGCACAGATACGCAGTATTTT. This translates into CASSPGAGGWGTDTQYF.

The chain links TRBV7-2 to TRBJ2-7, with 7 bases identical to TRBD1. The CDR3 length is 15 residues. With 5 bases clipped from V and 0 bases from J, the junction kept 7 bases outside the gene matches. Germline V gene lookup returns CDR1 SGHTA and CDR2 FQGNSA. DNA of the CDR3: TGTGCCAGCAGCGAAAGGACAGGACACTCCTACGAGCAGTACTTC. Translating it yields CASSERTGHSYEQYF. Combining the CDR3 with reference TRBV7-2 and TRBJ2-7 gives the whole variable domain GAGVSQSPSNKVTEKGKDVELRCDPISGHTALYWYRQSLGQGLEFLIYFQGNSAPDKSGLPSDRFSAERTGGSVSTLTIQRTQQEDSAVYLCASSERTGHSYEQYFGPGTRLTVT.

J is TRBJ2-3 and V is TRBV10-3; D possibly corresponds to TRBD1 (5 bases). Trimming removed 0 bases at V and 4 bases at J, with 11 bases between. Per the germline V gene, CDR1 is ENHRY and CDR2 is SYGVKD. The CDR3 covers 15 residues. For the CDR3, the DNA is TGTGCCATCAGTGAGTCTTGGCAGGGCGCAGATACGCAGTATTTT. Translating gives CAISESWQGADTQYF.

The CDR3 region has the DNA TGTGCCACCATCGGAGGGGTTCCAGAAGCTTTCTTT. Its protein is CATIGGVPEAFF. This chain joins TRBV10-3 and TRBJ1-1; possible D gene TRBD1, 5 bases. CDR3 length: 12 residues. Trimming shortened V by 10 bases and J by 8 bases, and 17 bases separated the two germline ends. Germline CDR1 is ENHRY and CDR2 is SYGVKD.

Concerning this clonotype: At one boundary the junction diverges from the germline segment, which might be a read error. The chain combines TRBV7-2 with TRBJ2-7; TRBD2 agrees at 7 bases. Germline values: CDR1 SGHTA, CDR2 FQGNSA. The CDR3 has 14 residues. CDR3 bases: TGTGCCAGCAGCATAGCGGGTTACTCCTACGAGCAGTACTTC. This encodes CASSIAGYSYEQYF.

The chain joins TRBV20-1 to TRBJ2-1; 11 bases line up with TRBD2. V gave up 6 bases and J gave up 4 bases; unmatched junction bases: 8. The germline CDR1 and CDR2 sequences are DFQATT and SNEGSKA (reference sequence). This CDR3 contains 15 residues. CDR3 amino acids: CSAFRLAGLYNEQFF. The CDR3 coding sequence is TGCAGTGCCTTTAGACTAGCGGGGCTATACAATGAGCAGTTCTTC.

The genes are TRBV29-1 and TRBJ2-4; TRBD1 agrees at 7 bases. V was pared by 7 bases and J by 1 base, with 16 bases of the junction left unmatched. The germline V gene has CDR1 SQVTM and CDR2 ANQGSEA. The CDR3 is 17 residues long. The CDR3 coding sequence is TGCAGCGCTGACAGGGAAGACGGGTCTCTGGCCAAAAACATTCAGTACTTC. Encoded protein: CSADREDGSLAKNIQYF.

This clonotype showed up just a few times. The chain uses TRBV6-5 and TRBJ2-1, with 11 bases fitting TRBD2. This CDR3 comprises 17 residues. The J segment lost 6 bases and the V segment lost 4 bases, leaving 11 bases of the junction unmatched. Germline CDR1 and CDR2: MNHEY and SVGAGI. The CDR3 sequence is CASSLEKLAGEFNEQFF. The CDR3, as DNA: TGTGCCAGCAGTTTAGAGAAACTAGCGGGAGAGTTCAATGAGCAGTTCTTC.

The chain combines TRBV5-1 with TRBJ2-5; D assignment may be TRBD1 or TRBD2 (5 bases each). The V gene lost 4 bases and the J gene lost 4 bases, with 20 bases spanning the gap. CDR1 and CDR2 (germline): SGHRS, YFSETQ. The CDR3 is 16 residues long. The CDR3 reads CASSMRVISGTETQYF. CDR3 sequence (DNA): TGCGCCAGCAGCATGCGAGTTATAAGTGGGACAGAGACCCAGTACTTC.

This chain joins TRBV6-1 and TRBJ2-1; 11 nucleotides match TRBD2. The V gene's germline CDR1 is MNHNS and CDR2 SASEGT. With 6 bases clipped from V and 0 bases from J, the junction kept 10 bases outside the gene matches. The CDR3 is 18 residues long. The DNA for the CDR3 is TGTGCCAGCAGCCCTGGCGGACTAGCGGGTGGCTCCTACAATGAGCAGTTCTTC. It translates to CASSPGGLAGGSYNEQFF.

V usage is TRBV20-1 and J usage is TRBJ2-3; D remains ambiguous. With 1 base removed from V and 8 bases from J, the gap between germline ends came to 4 bases. CDR3 size: 10 residues. In germline, CDR1 is DFQATT, CDR2 SNEGSKA (reference sequence). The CDR3 loop reads CSARASTQYF. The CDR3 nucleotides are TGCAGTGCTAGAGCATCTACGCAGTATTTT.

This clonotype appeared a few times. V is TRBV4-3 and J is TRBJ2-3; no definite D call. Per the germline V gene, CDR1 is LGHNA and CDR2 is YSLEER. Trimming shortened V by 0 bases and J by 0 bases, and 10 bases separated the two germline ends. CDR3 length: 16 residues. In nucleotides, the CDR3 is TGCGCCAGCAGCCAAGATCTAGGCAGAAGCACAGATACGCAGTATTTT. Translated: CASSQDLGRSTDTQYF.